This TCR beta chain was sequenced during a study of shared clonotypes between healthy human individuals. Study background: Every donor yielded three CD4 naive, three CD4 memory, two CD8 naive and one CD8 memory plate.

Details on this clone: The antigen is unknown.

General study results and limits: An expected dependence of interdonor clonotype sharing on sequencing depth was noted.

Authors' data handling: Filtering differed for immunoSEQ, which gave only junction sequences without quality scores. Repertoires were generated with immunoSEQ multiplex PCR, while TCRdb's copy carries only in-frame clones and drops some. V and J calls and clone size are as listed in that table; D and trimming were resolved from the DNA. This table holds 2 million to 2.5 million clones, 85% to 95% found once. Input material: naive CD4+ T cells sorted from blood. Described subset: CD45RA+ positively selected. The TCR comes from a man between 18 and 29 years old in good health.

The CDR3 coding sequence is TGTGCCAGTGGAGGGACACCTATTAGCAATCAGCCCCAGCATTTT. Translating it yields CASGGTPISNQPQHF. The rearrangement uses TRBV19 and TRBJ1-5; maybe TRBD1 (6 bases). Trimming stripped 8 bases from V and 0 bases from J, with 14 bases between. CDR1 is LNHDA and CDR2 is SQIVND in the germline V gene (reference sequence). The CDR3 length is 15 residues. Supplemented by reference TRBV19 and TRBJ1-5, the full variable domain reads DGGITQSPKYLFRKEGQNVTLSCEQNLNHDAMYWYRQDPGQGLRLIYYSQIVNDFQKGDIAEGYSVSREKKESFPLTVTSAQKNPTAFYLCASGGTPISNQPQHFGDGTRLSIL.